The 16 T cell receptor beta chains listed next were all sequenced from one sample in a study of blood T cells in healthy people across ages. PCR was performed a second time for about 6 to 11 cycles using a sample-barcoded 5' primer and a J-beta primer mix. One entry per CDR3 protein results from TCRdb running MiXCR on the 5' RACE reads. Of about 1,400,000 distinct CDR3 sequences detected, roughly 60% appear once; the ten largest clones hold roughly 6.3%. Sequenced material: blood. The receptors shown here come from a man younger than 35 in good health.

This clonotype was counted once. The chain has TRBV5-6 and TRBJ2-7; a possible D gene is TRBD1 (7 bases). The ends were cut back, 4 bases at V and 6 bases at J, with 17 bases in the middle. Germline V gene sequence: CDR1 SGHDT, CDR2 YYEEEE. There are 14 residues in the CDR3. For the CDR3, the DNA is TGTGCCAGCAGCCCAGGGGGGCCCTTTAGCGAGCAGTACTTC. Protein sequence: CASSPGGPFSEQYF. Looking up the rest from reference TRBV5-6 and TRBJ2-7 gives the full variable domain: DAGVTQSPTHLIKTRGQQVTLRCSPKSGHDTVSWYQQALGQGPQFIFQYYEEEERQRGNFPDRFSGHQFPNYSSELNVNALLLGDSALYLCASSPGGPFSEQYFGPGTRLTVT.

This clonotype was detected only a few times. The rearrangement uses TRBV12-3 or TRBV12-4 and TRBJ2-1; the D gene is possibly TRBD1 (5 bases). Trimming took 3 bases from V and 10 from J, leaving 13 bases between them. This CDR3 contains 13 residues. Here the CDR3 DNA reads TGTGCCAGCAGTTTTGAATACAGGCCAGAGCAGTTCTTC. Protein product: CASSFEYRPEQFF.

The rearrangement uses TRBV20-1 and TRBJ2-1; 10 bases line up with TRBD2. Near its end, the DNA agrees better with TRBJ2-7, so the J call may be wrong. The CDR3 has 19 residues. CDR1 DFQATT and CDR2 SNEGSKA come from the germline V gene (reference sequence). CDR3 nucleotide sequence: TGCAGTGCTAGAGATGATGGGCGGCTAGCGGGAGCGGGGTACAATGAGCAGTACTTC. Translation: CSARDDGRLAGAGYNEQYF.

The table lists this clonotype with a few counts. This chain connects TRBV4-3 to TRBJ2-3; TRBD2 matches 8 bases. This CDR3 region has 14 residues. Per germline, CDR1 LGHNA and CDR2 YSLEER. V trimming: 8 bases; J trimming: 3 bases; junction bases outside the gene matches: 7. DNA of the CDR3: TGCGCCAGCTGTCTCGGCGGGGGGACAGATACGCAGTATTTT. This gives the protein CASCLGGGTDTQYF.

The gene calls are TRBV6-5 and TRBJ2-3; unclear D gene. The CDR3 covers 16 residues. Trimming cost V 0 bases and J 2 bases, with 12 bases left between them. Per the germline V gene, CDR1 is MNHEY and CDR2 is SVGAGI. The CDR3, as DNA: TGTGCCAGCAGTTACTCGGCGCTAACCAACACAGATACGCAGTATTTT. This gives the protein CASSYSALTNTDTQYF.

The gene calls are TRBV12-3 or TRBV12-4 and TRBJ2-1; D is unresolved. This CDR3 region has 13 residues. V lost 2 bases, J lost 6 bases, and 8 bases lay in between. CDR3 sequence (DNA): TGTGCCAGCAGTTTATTGGGCTCCAATGAGCAGTTCTTC. This encodes CASSLLGSNEQFF.

This clonotype was counted a few times. The V gene is TRBV4-1, the J gene TRBJ1-2; the D gene is possibly TRBD1 (6 bases). The CDR3 has 15 residues. Germline assignment: CDR1 MGHRA and CDR2 YSYEKL. The V gene lost 1 base and the J gene lost 4 bases, with 13 bases spanning the gap. The CDR3 spells CASSQAGAQSYGYTF. In DNA form, the CDR3 reads TGCGCCAGCAGCCAAGCGGGGGCCCAGAGCTATGGCTACACCTTC.

V usage is TRBV20-1 and J usage is TRBJ1-5, with D perhaps matching TRBD1 (6 bases). Germline CDR1 DFQATT, CDR2 SNEGSKA (reference sequence). The CDR3 loop spans 14 amino acids. V was pared by 6 bases and J by 4 bases, with 16 bases between. CDR3 nucleotide sequence: TGCAGTGCCGTCTGGACAGTTGGGAATCAGCCCCAGCATTTT. Its translation is CSAVWTVGNQPQHF.

The sample holds a few counts of this clonotype. The rearrangement uses TRBV21-1 and TRBJ1-5; the table assigns TRBD1, which was not confirmed against the DNA. TRBV21-1 is given as a pseudogene. The CDR3 extends over 14 amino acids. The CDR3 protein is CASKTSGPNQPQHF. Here the CDR3 DNA reads TGTGCCAGCAAAACGTCGGGGCCCAATCAGCCCCAGCATTTT.

The V call is TRBV20-1, the J call TRBJ2-7, with D unclear. This CDR3 comprises 14 residues. Per the germline V gene, CDR1 is DFQATT and CDR2 is SNEGSKA (reference sequence). Trimming shortened V by 5 bases and J by 0 bases, and 14 bases separated the two germline ends. CDR3 coding DNA: TGCAGTGCTCCCCCTCCAGCAGACTCCTACGAGCAGTACTTC. This translates into CSAPPPADSYEQYF.

This chain joins TRBV11-2 and TRBJ1-4, with D perhaps TRBD1 (5 bases). V was cut by 1 base and J by 4 bases, with 16 bases left in between. The germline V gene has CDR1 SGHAT and CDR2 FQNNGV. CDR3 size: 17 residues. CDR3 residues: CASSLGYLGTGNEKLFF. The CDR3 DNA reads as TGTGCCAGCAGCTTAGGGTATTTGGGGACGGGTAATGAAAAACTGTTTTTT.

The V call is TRBV4-3, the J call TRBJ1-3; the D is unclear. This CDR3 has 15 residues. V was cut by 3 bases and J by 0 bases, with 9 bases left in between. Germline V CDR1 and CDR2: LGHNA, YSLEER. The CDR3 region is CASSHPGTSGNTIYF. CDR3 coding DNA: TGCGCCAGCAGCCACCCCGGCACCTCTGGAAACACCATATATTTT.

Here the CDR3 reads CASSLVAVLAGDLTSSETQYF. CDR3 DNA: TGTGCCAGCAGCTTAGTTGCCGTCCTAGCGGGAGATTTGACATCTTCGGAGACCCAGTACTTC. V usage is TRBV7-6 and J usage is TRBJ2-5; 10 positions match TRBD2. This CDR3 comprises 21 residues. Trimming removed 1 base from V and 5 bases from J; junction bases left unmatched: 22. CDR1 is SGHVS, CDR2 FNYEAQ, per germline.

Details on this clonotype: One junction end does not reproduce the germline sequence, and a read error may be involved. The rearrangement uses TRBV7-9 and TRBJ1-5; D is possibly TRBD1 (6 bases). Germline V gives CDR1 SEHNR, CDR2 FQNEAQ (reference sequence). The CDR3 extends over 15 amino acids. The CDR3 DNA reads TGTGCCTGCAGCTTAGCTTCAGGGGGCAATCAGCCCCAGCATTTT. As protein: CACSLASGGNQPQHF. Full variable domain (rest looked up from reference TRBV7-9 and TRBJ1-5): DTGVSQNPRHKITKRGQNVTFRCDPISEHNRLYWYRQTLGQGPEFLTYFQNEAQLEKSRLLSDRFSAERPKGSFSTLEIQRTEQGDSAMYLCACSLASGGNQPQHFGDGTRLSIL.

The rearrangement uses TRBV29-1 and TRBJ1-2; 8 nucleotides agree with TRBD1. CDR1 and CDR2 (germline): SQVTM, ANQGSEA. V dropped 5 bases and J dropped 7; count of bases not matched to a gene: 9. The CDR3 covers 13 residues. The DNA of the CDR3 is TGCAGCGTTACCGGGACAGGTACATCTGGCTACACCTTC. Translation: CSVTGTGTSGYTF.

The genes are TRBV15 and TRBJ1-2; TRBD1 agrees at 10 bases. The CDR3 totals 14 residues. Trimming removed 3 bases from V and 8 bases from J; junction bases left unmatched: 6. Germline CDR1 reads LNHNV; CDR2 reads YYDKDF (reference sequence). CDR3 region: CATSSRGTGVGYTF. Written as DNA, the CDR3 is TGTGCCACCAGCAGCCGAGGGACAGGGGTAGGCTACACCTTC.